These T cell receptor beta chains were read from a single sample in a study of molecular identifiers for immune sequencing clone quantification. TCRdb re-derived calls from the PCR reads in MiXCR, one entry per CDR3 protein. The sample lists approximately 550,000 distinct CDR3 sequences; about a fifth were seen once. The specimen was naive CD8+ T cells from blood, with Jurkat cell RNA spiked in. The source is a human donor in good health. Some libraries in this study had Jurkat cell RNA spiked in. CDR3s include the opening cysteine and the closing phenylalanine or tryptophan. A D gene is named only where the DNA matches it firmly. Size is omitted from some rows. Given values are once, few, many or a class for expanded clones.

TRBJ2-6,TRBV6-2/TRBV6-3,TRBD1,few,TGTGCCAGCAGTTACTCGATCGACAGGGGGCTGGCCGGGGCCAACGTCCTGACTTTC,CASSYSIDRGLAGANVLTF
TRBJ1-3,TRBV7-4,.,.,TGTGCCAGCAGCTTGGCAGGACACTCTGGAAACACCATATATTTT,CASSLAGHSGNTIYF
TRBJ2-5,TRBV10-3,TRBD1,.,TGTGCCGTCAGTGATCCCCCTCATCAGGGGGACCAAGAGACCCAGTACTTC,CAVSDPPHQGDQETQYF
TRBJ1-4,TRBV5-3,.,.,TGTGCCAGCAGCCCGGGAGACAGTGCTTTCCCTAGTGAAAAACTGTTTTTT,CASSPGDSAFPSEKLFF
TRBJ1-2,TRBV7-2,TRBD1,few,TGTGCCAGCAGCTTAGATGACAGGGCTAACTATGGCTACACCTTC,CASSLDDRANYGYTF
TRBJ2-3,TRBV30,TRBD2,.,TGTGCCTGGGAGCCATCGGGGGGGCGCGGAGATACGCAGTATTTT,CAWEPSGGRGDTQYF
TRBJ2-7,TRBV5-6,TRBD2,.,TGTGCCAGCAGCATGGGACTAGCCGGCGGGCACTCCTACGAGCAGTACTTC,CASSMGLAGGHSYEQYF
TRBJ1-2,TRBV7-9,.,few,TGTGCCAGCAGCACCCTAGGAGGACAGCCAGAACCCTCTATCTATGGCTACACCTTC,CASSTLGGQPEPSIYGYTF
TRBJ2-7,TRBV5-6,.,.,TGTGCCAGCAGCTTGTGGCTTTCCTACGAGCAGTACTTC,CASSLWLSYEQYF
TRBJ1-2,TRBV4-1,TRBD1,.,TGCGCCAGCAGCCAAGATCATCGGACAGGGGGCCCCTATGGCTACACCTTC,CASSQDHRTGGPYGYTF
TRBJ2-1,TRBV25-1,.,many,TGTGCCAGCAGTACCCTCCCCCTGCGGGACACCGAAACGAACGACAATGAGCAGTTCTTC,CASSTLPLRDTETNDNEQFF
TRBJ2-2,TRBV7-6,.,.,TGTGCCAGCAGCCACCCCCTTGGCGGGGATACCGGGGAGCTGTTTTTT,CASSHPLGGDTGELFF
TRBJ1-1,TRBV29-1,.,many,TGCAGCGTTGAAGGAGCCCCCCAGGCTTTCTTT,CSVEGAPQAFF
TRBJ2-3,TRBV9,TRBD2,many,TGTGCCAGCAGCGTAGAGGCGGGGGGGGAGACAGATACGCAGTATTTT,CASSVEAGGETDTQYF
TRBJ2-7,TRBV7-6,TRBD1,many,TGTGCCAGCAGCTCGACACAGGGGTACGAGCAGTACTTC,CASSSTQGYEQYF
TRBJ2-3,TRBV12-3/TRBV12-4,TRBD1,.,TGTGCCAGCAAAATGCCGGGACAGTGGGTAGATACGCAGTATTTT,CASKMPGQWVDTQYF
TRBJ1-3,TRBV7-9,.,.,TGTGCCACCCTACACCGGAGCTCTGGAAACACCATATATTTT,CATLHRSSGNTIYF
TRBJ2-7,TRBV20-1,.,.,TGCAGTGCTAGACCGGCAGAGCCCTCCTACGAGCAGTACTTC,CSARPAEPSYEQYF
TRBJ1-1,TRBV19,.,.,TGTGCCAGTAATATTGTAACAGGAACGGGGGGAACTGAAGCTTTCTTT,CASNIVTGTGGTEAFF
TRBJ1-4,TRBV29-1,.,few,TGCAGCGTTGAAGTCGAGGCGTATGAAAAACTGTTTTTT,CSVEVEAYEKLFF
TRBJ2-3,TRBV27,TRBD2,few,TGTGCCAGCAGTCCGCGGGGACTAGCGGGGACAATAACAGATACGCAGTATTTT,CASSPRGLAGTITDTQYF
TRBJ2-7,TRBV27,.,.,TGTGCCAGCCACAAGTCCTCGGGGTACTCCTACGAGCAGTACTTC,CASHKSSGYSYEQYF
TRBJ2-3,TRBV20-1,.,many,TGCAGTGCTAGAGATATTGGGACGCCTTCCACAGATACGCAGTATTTT,CSARDIGTPSTDTQYF
TRBJ1-4,TRBV5-4,.,few,TGTGCCAGCAGCTCTGTGGGGGGCTCTGGAGAAAAACTGTTTTTT,CASSSVGGSGEKLFF
TRBJ2-1,TRBV24-1,.,once,TGTGCCACCAGTGGCCTACTTAGGGATGAGCAGTTCTTC,CATSGLLRDEQFF
TRBJ2-2,TRBV6-7,.,many,TGTGCCAGCAGTTTGCAGATCCCGAACACCGGGGAGCTGTTTTTT,CASSLQIPNTGELFF
TRBJ2-2,TRBV30,.,.,TGTGCCTGGAGTGTATCAGCGAACACCGGGGAGCTGTTTTTT,CAWSVSANTGELFF
TRBJ2-2,TRBV28,.,.,TGTGCCAGCACCATACGTTGGAGGGGCACTACCTCGAACACCGGGGAGCTGTTTTTT,CASTIRWRGTTSNTGELFF
TRBJ2-5,TRBV7-9,.,few,TGTGCCAGCAGCTCACTACAGGGTTTCCAAGAGACCCAGTACTTC,CASSSLQGFQETQYF
TRBJ2-1,TRBV19,TRBD2,.,TGTGCCAGTAGTCCTAGCGGGGGATTCTTACGATCCAATGAGCAGTTCTTC,CASSPSGGFLRSNEQFF
TRBJ1-2,TRBV7-9,.,many,TGTGCCAGCAGCTTACTCTTGGAGGAGTCTGGCTACACCTTC,CASSLLLEESGYTF
TRBJ2-7,TRBV4-3,.,.,TGCGCCAGCAGCCAAGAAGGATCCGGCCGCCCCCCCTACGAGCAGTACTTC,CASSQEGSGRPPYEQYF
TRBJ2-3,TRBV6-2/TRBV6-3,TRBD2,.,TGTGCCAGCCGGACTAGCGGGAGTTGGCTCCCAGATACGCAGTATTTT,CASRTSGSWLPDTQYF
TRBJ2-3,TRBV28,.,many,TGTGCCAGCAGTATACCCCAGGAAGATACGCAGTATTTT,CASSIPQEDTQYF
TRBJ2-2,TRBV6-5,.,.,TGTGCCAGCAGTTACTTTGGGGGCGAGTCCGGGGAGCTGTTTTTT,CASSYFGGESGELFF
TRBJ2-5,TRBV12-3/TRBV12-4,TRBD2,many,TGTGCCAGCAGTTTCTTTCTTCGGGGGGGCCAAGAGACCCAGTACTTC,CASSFFLRGGQETQYF
TRBJ1-1,TRBV7-9,.,many,TGTGCCAGCAGCTTATTAGATGGGACGAACACTGAAGCTTTCTTT,CASSLLDGTNTEAFF
TRBJ1-1,TRBV7-8,TRBD1,many,TGTGCCAGCAGCTTTCAGGGGGCGGTGAACACTGAAGCTTTCTTT,CASSFQGAVNTEAFF
TRBJ2-7,TRBV27,.,few,TGTGCCAGCAGTTTTAGGGACGGTTACGAGCAGTACTTC,CASSFRDGYEQYF
TRBJ1-5,TRBV4-1,.,many,TGCGCCAGCAGCCAAGTGGGGCAGCCCCAGCATTTT,CASSQVGQPQHF
TRBJ1-2,TRBV3-1,.,.,TGTGCCAGCAGCAAGGGCGAGACCCTCTATGGCTACACCTTC,CASSKGETLYGYTF
TRBJ1-1,TRBV6-5,.,many,TGTGCCAGCAGCGAACCTGGAGATACAGCAGATGCTTTCTTT,CASSEPGDTADAFF
TRBJ1-1,TRBV29-1,.,many,TGCAGCGTTGAGATCTTAACCACTGAAGCTTTCTTT,CSVEILTTEAFF
TRBJ2-7,TRBV25-1,TRBD2,many,TGTGCCAGCAGTGATCGGTCTAGCGGGGACTACGAGCAGTACTTC,CASSDRSSGDYEQYF
TRBJ2-2,TRBV7-9,TRBD2,.,TGTGCCAGCAGTAGACTAGCGGGAGTCACCGGGGAGCTGTTTTTT,CASSRLAGVTGELFF
TRBJ2-7,TRBV4-1,TRBD2,few,TGCGCCAGCAGCGAAGGACTAGCGGGGGGGCCGGACGAGCAGTACTTC,CASSEGLAGGPDEQYF
TRBJ1-1,TRBV30,.,.,TGTGCCCGGGAATTGGAGGGCACTGAAGCTTTCTTT,CARELEGTEAFF
TRBJ2-7,TRBV27,.,few,TGTGCCAGCAGTTTCCTCGGGGCGACCTACGAGCAGTACTTC,CASSFLGATYEQYF